Listed below are T cell receptor beta chains from one sample, sequenced in a study of Graves' ophthalmopathy and Graves' hyperthyroidism. A single record per CDR3 protein comes from TCRdb applying MiXCR to the multiplex PCR reads. This sample has about 180,000 distinct CDR3 sequences, with approximately 40% found just once. The sequencing sample was made of peripheral blood. Every receptor here comes from a woman in her forties with Graves' ophthalmopathy. Each CDR3 is given without its conserved first and last residue. A row's size may be missing; if present it is once, few, many or a size class.

clone size | J gene | V gene | CDR3 protein
many | TRBJ1-2 | TRBV4-3 | ASSQDGPAGYT
. | TRBJ2-5 | TRBV7-9 | ASSLDRANQETQY
many | TRBJ2-7 | TRBV27 | ASSPRGGRPYEQY
many | TRBJ2-7 | TRBV11-2 | ASSLEAGGHYEQY
many | TRBJ1-1 | TRBV11-2 | ATAGGTDTEAF
once | TRBJ2-7 | TRBV12-3/TRBV12-4 | ASSQGGPDEQY
many | TRBJ2-6 | TRBV27 | ASTYSILPRSGANVLT
. | TRBJ1-2 | TRBV27 | ASSLTAQFAERT
many | TRBJ2-7 | TRBV6-5 | ASSYSSQPYEQY
many | TRBJ1-6 | TRBV6-5 | ASSLSSLGNSPLH
many | TRBJ1-2 | TRBV28 | ASSVGPSSRSYGYT
. | TRBJ2-5 | TRBV6-1 | ASSRRTGGRETQY
. | TRBJ2-4 | TRBV7-8 | ASSPGSGVIQY
. | TRBJ1-1 | TRBV28 | ASKTGGAYTEAF
. | TRBJ2-7 | TRBV28 | ASSLRPAGEQY
many | TRBJ2-7 | TRBV27 | ASSLKGRGYEQY
many | TRBJ1-1 | TRBV10-3 | AISDRGVTEAF
many | TRBJ2-5 | TRBV7-2 | ASSLSGAKETQY
many | TRBJ1-5 | TRBV28 | ASSLSGNSNQPQH
few | TRBJ1-6 | TRBV6-1 | ASSEVLGQGNSPLH
many | TRBJ2-7 | TRBV28 | ASRSRGLDEQY
many | TRBJ2-4 | TRBV12-3/TRBV12-4 | ASSLPDRPIQY
many | TRBJ2-3 | TRBV7-2 | ASSLGGATPGTDTQY
. | TRBJ2-7 | TRBV30 | AWSVQVGGPEEQY
. | TRBJ1-2 | TRBV6-2/TRBV6-3 | AGSYSTSGGEGYT
. | TRBJ1-6 | TRBV27 | ASRAQGSPLH
many | TRBJ1-1 | TRBV19 | ASSGQGFRMNTEAF
many | TRBJ1-2 | TRBV14 | ASSPSRGGGYT
many | TRBJ2-5 | TRBV11-2 | ASSRLAGGQETQY
many | TRBJ2-7 | TRBV6-1 | AGRRLESSYEQY
. | TRBJ2-7 | TRBV10-3 | AISEELATYEQY
many | TRBJ1-2 | TRBV5-1 | ASSLAEPYGYT
many | TRBJ1-2 | TRBV13 | ASNDRGPPLYGYT
. | TRBJ2-4 | TRBV12-3/TRBV12-4 | ASSYWGQGTNIQY
many | TRBJ2-7 | TRBV5-1 | ASSLDGDPSGYEQY
many | TRBJ1-6 | TRBV11-2 | ASSRTGLDSPLH
many | TRBJ2-5 | TRBV28 | ASSLYGASGIQETQY
many | TRBJ1-1 | TRBV7-3 | ASSTGTGNMAF
. | TRBJ2-7 | TRBV7-2 | ASSPRRTYEQY
. | TRBJ1-1 | TRBV6-1 | ASAGGTVPEAF
once | TRBJ2-5 | TRBV20-1 | SARGGTGEETQY
many | TRBJ2-7 | TRBV6-5 | ASRPLGLARYEQY
. | TRBJ1-1 | TRBV24-1 | ATKAWDRDTEAF
many | TRBJ2-7 | TRBV7-2 | ASSWRSSYEQY
many | TRBJ1-2 | TRBV6-5 | ASRGGTGGTNYGYT
many | TRBJ1-2 | TRBV3-1 | ASSQIRQGHYGYT
. | TRBJ1-6 | TRBV28 | ASSRPEGSFSPLH
many | TRBJ1-2 | TRBV28 | ASSSPGQGAIGYT
. | TRBJ1-1 | TRBV18 | ASSINSNREGTEAF
many | TRBJ1-6 | TRBV2 | ASSERGDSPLH
many | TRBJ1-1 | TRBV3-1 | ASSRSSRGVEAF
many | TRBJ2-7 | TRBV19 | ASSRRTGAHEQY
many | TRBJ2-5 | TRBV28 | VSSLLRGGETQY
many | TRBJ1-2 | TRBV12-3/TRBV12-4 | ASSSGALYGYT
few | TRBJ2-7 | TRBV6-9 | ASSPAPGTGKMNEQY
many | TRBJ2-3 | TRBV12-5 | ASGLDTGADTQY
. | TRBJ2-5 | TRBV19 | ASSTFAPSVRGTGFETQY
many | TRBJ1-2 | TRBV28 | ASSYLGRGFGYT
many | TRBJ2-7 | TRBV9 | ASSPRDRPYEQY